A selection of T cell receptor beta chains follows, all from one sample in a study of neoadjuvant anti-PD-1 for oral cavity cancer. TCRdb's copy holds only in-frame clones and misses some; the assay was immunoSEQ multiplex PCR. The sample includes over 10,000 clones, around two thirds of them seen just once. Material: PBMCs, obtained before nivolumab (anti-PD-1) treatment. The receptor source for this set is a person between 35 and 79 years old with oral cavity squamous cell carcinoma. Each CDR3 is given without its conserved first and last residue.

j_call	v_call	cdr3_aa
TRBJ2-3	TRBV5-1	ASSLGRPWGTDTQY
TRBJ1-1	TRBV5-1	ASRAVGSGTEAF
TRBJ1-1	TRBV14	ASSPFGGRGAEAF
TRBJ2-5	TRBV11-2	ASSSGVSRGEETQY
TRBJ2-1	TRBV6-4	ASSDSRGGYNEQF
TRBJ2-7	TRBV27	ASSFQGALTHYEQY
TRBJ2-7	TRBV30	AWSVLARGHEQY
TRBJ2-5	TRBV7-9	ASSPGLGETQY
TRBJ2-5	TRBV10-2	ASSEQGQETQY
TRBJ2-7	TRBV6-5	ASSRGGAYEQY
TRBJ2-7	TRBV28	ASSLVQGPYEQY
TRBJ1-2	TRBV20-1	SASPSGGYT
TRBJ2-1	TRBV9	ASSVAGGPNPNEQF
TRBJ1-4	TRBV6-5	ATGRGVNEKLF
TRBJ2-1	TRBV7-9	ASSFSEVRNEQF
TRBJ2-7	TRBV4-1	AKRGAHYEQY
TRBJ1-1	TRBV6-1	ASSARVSGSTEAF
TRBJ2-1	TRBV12-5	ASGSLLGTGAYNEQF
TRBJ1-5	TRBV28	ASSSLTGVNQPQH
TRBJ2-2	TRBV27	ASLQLGGYTGELF
TRBJ2-7	TRBV11-2	ASSGDTVSYEQY
TRBJ1-1	TRBV28	ASTLNTEAF
TRBJ2-3	TRBV19	ASVDRTGSTDTQY
TRBJ2-7	TRBV7-2	ASSLHYEQY
TRBJ2-1	TRBV19	ASTPPLAGGFAEQF
TRBJ2-7	TRBV6-5	ASSYSGTGSYEQY
TRBJ2-2	TRBV29-1	SVVSRDRGPDTGELF
TRBJ1-4	TRBV29-1	SVEVGVNEKLF
TRBJ1-5	TRBV19	ASSILLVGNQPQH
TRBJ1-1	TRBV13	ASSLGTRMRNTEAF
TRBJ1-1	TRBV5-1	ASSLEGDGTEAF
TRBJ2-7	TRBV19	ASGQGNNEQY
TRBJ1-6	TRBV9	ASSVADRISNSPLH
TRBJ2-1	TRBV11-3	ASSSGGATYNEQF
TRBJ1-3	TRBV7-6	ASSLAPGGSGNTIY
TRBJ2-7	TRBV19	ASSSQAGRSYEQY
TRBJ1-3	TRBV18	ASSFYGADLGNTIY
TRBJ2-3	TRBV7-9	ASSPAANGRDTQY
TRBJ1-5	TRBV6-1	ASSDGQVSNQPQH
TRBJ1-3	TRBV11-2	ASSPFYGNTIY
TRBJ2-7	TRBV27	ASSPMRGRGTYEQY
TRBJ2-2	TRBV6-5	ASKSGTRAGELF
TRBJ2-2	TRBV29-1	SAQGWDTGELF